The clone carrying this T cell receptor (beta chain) was found many times. The antigen remains unidentified. The data were taken from a study of neurological immune-mediated disorders. Notes on the study in general: HTLV-1-associated myelopathy showed the most TCR clonal expansion; multiple sclerosis the least, below healthy controls.

V dropped 8 bases and J dropped 2 bases, with 12 bases sitting between them. Germline V gene lookup returns CDR1 LNHDA and CDR2 SQIVND (reference sequence). The CDR3 runs to 13 residues. The authors produced cDNA by 5'RACE using 10-nucleotide random UMIs. TCRdb reprocessed the 5' RACE reads via MiXCR and lists one record per CDR3 protein. Among over 15,000 distinct CDR3 sequences listed, 9% were seen once. Sequenced input: CD8+ T cells from blood. The chain employs TRBV19 and TRBJ2-5, with D hard to call. This TCR derives from a man aged 45-60 years in good health. CDR3 sequence reads: CASGPGPQETQYF. CDR3 bases: TGTGCCAGTGGACCGGGTCCGCAAGAGACCCAGTACTTC.